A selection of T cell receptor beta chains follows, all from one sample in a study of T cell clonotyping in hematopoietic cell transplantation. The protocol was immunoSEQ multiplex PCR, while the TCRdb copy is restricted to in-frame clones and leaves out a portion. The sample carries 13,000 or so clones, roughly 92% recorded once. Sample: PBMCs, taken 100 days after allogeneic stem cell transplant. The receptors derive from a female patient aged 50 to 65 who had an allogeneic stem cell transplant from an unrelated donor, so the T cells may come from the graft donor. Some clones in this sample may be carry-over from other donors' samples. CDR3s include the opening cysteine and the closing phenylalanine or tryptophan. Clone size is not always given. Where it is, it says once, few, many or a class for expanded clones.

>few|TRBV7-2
CASSSLGGNEKLFF
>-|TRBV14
CASSAQGNEQFF
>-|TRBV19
CASRSGSPDTQYF
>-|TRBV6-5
CASRGTDRIYYGYTF
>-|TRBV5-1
CASSLASSSYNEQFF
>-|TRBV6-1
CASSDKGSSYGYTF
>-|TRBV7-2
CASSLNRQPNYGYTF
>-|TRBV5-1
CASSPGQNTEAFF
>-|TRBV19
CASSTDWGGNIQYF
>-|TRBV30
CAWSVQGSLFF
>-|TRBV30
CASLTSVTLNTGELFF
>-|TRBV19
CASSILGQDFSVNYGYTF
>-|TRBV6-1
CASSAHRDTGELFF
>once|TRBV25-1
CASSLGQGVSEQYF
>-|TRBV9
CASSRRGGAQETQYF
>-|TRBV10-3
CAISPRTGNTEAFF
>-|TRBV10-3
CAIRGGSYSYEQYF
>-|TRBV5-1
CASSSIQLTDTQYF
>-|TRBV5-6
CASSLNMNTEAFF
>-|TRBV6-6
CASSYSTGTEAFF
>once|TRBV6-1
CASSGDPGPFSGNTEAFF
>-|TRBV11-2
CASSSPPGQGDYGYTF
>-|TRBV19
CARDRGSFEKLFF
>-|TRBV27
CASSFYTDRPLHF
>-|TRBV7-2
CASSRAGSPIEQYF
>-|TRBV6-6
CASSYANPTNEKLFF
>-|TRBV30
CAHGAGCYEQYF
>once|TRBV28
CASSHRGGGDEQFF
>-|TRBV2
CASSSYGGMNTEAFF
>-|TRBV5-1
CASSLGDSTGELFF
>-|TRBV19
CASSMIWGNTEAFF
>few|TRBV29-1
CSVWDSAAFF
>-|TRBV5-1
CASSSRVSNTEAFF
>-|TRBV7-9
CASSSDRVGGYTF
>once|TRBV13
CASSLTSGGEQYF
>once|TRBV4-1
CASSQVEGGDNEQFF
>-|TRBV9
CASSVDRDEQYF
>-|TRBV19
CASSLGLTDTQYF
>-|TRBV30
CAWSGSFGRGGNQPQHF
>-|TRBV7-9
CASSLVRFRSTEAFF
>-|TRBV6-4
CASSGPGLAGIRTLYEQYF
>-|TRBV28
CASSPATRVQPQHF
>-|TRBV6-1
CASSEEGAVQGYTF
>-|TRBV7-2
CASSRRGYGYTF
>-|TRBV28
CASSSTSSSYNEQFF
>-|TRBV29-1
CSVAGTGTQSNTEAFF
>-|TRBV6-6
CASKGSYNEQFF
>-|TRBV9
CASSVAPQYQPQHF
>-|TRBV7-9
CASSSGRIHYGYTF
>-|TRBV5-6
CASSLRGMSNQPQHF
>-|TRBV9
CASSVGGTLNTGELFF
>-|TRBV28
CASSYGQGYGYTF
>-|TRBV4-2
CASSQDLGALRPQHF
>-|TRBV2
CASSEVGQTYGYTF
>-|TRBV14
CASSRLNTGELFF